This record concerns one T cell receptor beta chain sequence. The antigen is unknown. The sample belongs to a study of T cells in pancreatic ductal adenocarcinoma. Study results and caveats: Comparisons of tumor and blood clonality may show falsely lower tumor diversity. Compared with tumor, blood showed more total productive templates and 6.5 to 10-fold more clonotypes. The resected pancreatic cancer cohort was biased toward the minority with early-stage disease. Mean clonality was approximately 0.11 in tumors and about 0.079 in blood, not significantly different.

Surgery without prior neoadjuvant therapy was the treatment of the selected pancreatic ductal adenocarcinoma patients. Some clones are missing from TCRdb's copy, which holds only in-frame ones; the method was immunoSEQ multiplex PCR. The table has 31,000 or so clones, around nine tenths seen once. Sequencing was performed on PBMCs. The TCR sequence derives from a human donor with pancreatic ductal adenocarcinoma.

CDR3 in DNA: TGCGCCAGCAGCCAAGAGAGGGCAGGGAAGTACGAGCAGTACTTC. This gives the protein CASSQERAGKYEQYF. The chain uses TRBV4-1 and TRBJ2-7, with D perhaps assigned TRBD1 or TRBD2 (5 bases each). V was trimmed by 0 bases and J by 4 bases, leaving 13 bases between them. Per germline, CDR1 MGHRA and CDR2 YSYEKL. The CDR3 totals 15 residues.